This entry concerns a single T cell receptor (beta chain). This entry is derived from a study of T cell repertoires in cytomegalovirus infection. Study-wide background: It was the public TCR beta signatures that indicated both CMV infection and matching HLA type.

The V end was cut by 3 bases, the J end by 3 bases, with 3 bases between. The CDR3 runs to 13 residues. In germline, CDR1 is SNHLY, CDR2 FYNNEI. TCRdb re-called the reads through MiXCR, storing one row per CDR3 protein. The sample comprises 150,000 to 200,000 distinct CDR3 sequences, over 15% of which are singletons, and around 19% rests with the top ten. The V and J genes are TRBV2 and TRBJ1-6; D gene uncertain. This TCR was recovered from a human donor in good health (CMV status not recorded). Some clones in this sample may be carry-over from other donors' samples. Sequenced material: CD8+ T cells from PBMCs. CDR3 protein: CASSDNYNSPLHF. Written as DNA, the CDR3 is TGTGCCAGCAGTGACAACTATAATTCACCCCTCCACTTT.